This T cell receptor (beta chain) stems from a study of blood T cell repertoires in COVID-19 (TCRdb year 2020). With regard to the full study: Collaborator samples came from the United States, Italy and Spain and covered acute and convalescent phases of COVID-19. The samples were drawn from two sources: the first 160 participants of the ongoing ImmuneRACE study, and 950 to 1,500 subjects contributed by 6 global collaborators. A freely available public database, intended as a resource for researchers studying the immune response to SARS-CoV-2, is where the repertoires were released. Where available, HLA class I and class II types were obtained from metadata supplied by the sample provider rather than from assay-based typing. The material from the prospective study consisted of cDNA or gDNA derived from T cells, B-cell-depleted T cells, or PBMCs. A de-identified subject ID, COVID-19 status, age in years and sex were almost always included in the sample metadata. The dataset comprised deeply sampled blood TCRbeta repertoires from subjects exposed to, actively infected with, or recovered from COVID-19.

The paper's findings and limits, for the study overall: Clinical and demographic metadata were provided uncurated, with the amount varying by source and participant.

In the prospective study, participants were 18 to 89 years old, resided in 25 or so geographic areas of the United States, and were enrolled through a virtual design. To assign participants to cohorts, the prospective study relied on clinical history that participants themselves reported in a screening survey and a study questionnaire. For ImmuneRACE Cohort 3, a participant was defined as recovered based on two consecutive negative NP/OP PCR tests, clearance by a healthcare professional, or resolution of symptoms. Each participant in the prospective study had whole blood, serum and a nasopharyngeal or oropharyngeal swab collected by mobile phlebotomists. Prospective study participants could optionally give additional blood draws and questionnaires over an approximately 2-month period. Prospective study blood samples were shipped either frozen or at room temperature before DNA extraction. Comments on this clone: The antigen it binds to is not known. Per-base quality was not reported, and no clone a single base away is much larger than it.

From a lookup of the germline V gene (reference sequence), CDR1 and CDR2 are SGHKS and YYEKEE. V is trimmed back by 5 bases and J by 8 bases, and the junction contains 9 bases that no gene match accounts for. The CDR3 spans 13 residues, from the cysteine through the phenylalanine. Only the CDR3 part of the read is kept: 39 bases, read in frame from the first base. The immunoSEQ Assay, a bias-controlled multiplex PCR, was used to amplify TCRbeta CDR3 regions from genomic DNA. On the study's bioinformatics: The number of nucleated cells in each sample was estimated from the amplification of reference gene primers within the assay. To quantify the absolute abundance of each unique TCRbeta CDR3 rearrangement, sequence reads were collapsed and filtered. Productive Simpson clonality was computed per sample as the square root of Simpson's diversity index over productive rearrangements. Not all clones reach the TCRdb copy of this immuneACCESS table, which keeps in-frame sequences only. Checked studies attribute under half of the gap to unresolved V genes and leave the rest unexplained. V, J and clone size derive from that table, while D and trimming were established from the DNA sequence. Across this sample there are about 160,000 clones, with 85% to 90% seen only once. Around 6.7% of the sample goes to the ten largest clones.

The chain joins TRBV5-5 to TRBJ1-1; TRBD1 fits 7 bases in the junction. Source material: PBMCs or T cells enriched from blood (not recorded which). This receptor was obtained from a woman aged 45-65 years who had recovered from COVID-19. The DNA sequence reads TGTGCCAGCAGACCGAACGACAGGGCGGAAGCTTTCTTT. Translated, it gives CASRPNDRAEAFF.